These 23 T cell receptor beta chains were all obtained from the same sample, sequenced in a study of blood T cell repertoires in COVID-19. Method: immunoSEQ multiplex PCR; TCRdb's copy keeps in-frame clones and lacks some. The sample has about 160,000 clones, 87% seen once; the top ten hold 3.5% to 4.5%. The specimen sequenced was peripheral blood. The receptors were sampled from an older woman with active or convalescent COVID-19.

The chain uses TRBV4-1 and TRBJ1-3; TRBD1 aligns across 7 bases. Germline V gene sequence: CDR1 MGHRA, CDR2 YSYEKL. The CDR3 covers 18 residues. Losses at the gene ends were 0 bases for V and 0 bases for J; bases not matched to a gene: 8. The CDR3 reads CASSQDLKGAFSGNTIYF. The CDR3, as DNA: TGCGCCAGCAGCCAAGATCTGAAGGGGGCATTCTCTGGAAACACCATATATTTT.

This sequence joins TRBV7-9 and TRBJ2-3; 7 nucleotides align to TRBD1. This CDR3 region has 17 residues. The germline V gene encodes CDR1 SEHNR and CDR2 FQNEAQ (reference sequence). V was pared by 5 bases and J by 1 base, with 12 bases of the junction left unmatched. The chain's CDR3 is CASSKPTGKWGTDTQYF. The CDR3 DNA is TGTGCCAGCAGCAAACCGACAGGGAAGTGGGGCACAGATACGCAGTATTTT.

V gene TRBV7-9 combines with J gene TRBJ2-1; D gene uncertain. CDR3 size: 13 residues. Germline CDR1 and CDR2: SEHNR and FQNEAQ (reference sequence). V lost 3 bases and J lost 4, with 7 bases in between. CDR3 loop: CASSLASYNEQFF. The CDR3 DNA is TGTGCCAGCAGCTTGGCTTCTTACAATGAGCAGTTCTTC. Combining the CDR3 with reference TRBV7-9 and TRBJ2-1 gives the whole variable domain DTGVSQNPRHKITKRGQNVTFRCDPISEHNRLYWYRQTLGQGPEFLTYFQNEAQLEKSRLLSDRFSAERPKGSFSTLEIQRTEQGDSAMYLCASSLASYNEQFFGPGTRLTVL.

This clone was seen more than once but under ten times. The chain employs TRBV6-5 and TRBJ1-5; no reliable D call. With 6 bases removed from V and 3 bases from J, the gap between germline ends came to 9 bases. Per germline, CDR1 MNHEY and CDR2 SVGAGI. The CDR3 has 13 amino acids. The CDR3 DNA sequence: TGTGCCAGCAGGGGCAAGCTCAATCAGCCCCAGCATTTT. Protein sequence: CASRGKLNQPQHF.

CDR3 loop: CASTSGGYNEQFF. The CDR3 nucleotides are TGCGCCAGCACTAGCGGGGGCTACAATGAGCAGTTCTTC. J is TRBJ2-1 and V is TRBV5-1, with TRBD2 matching 10 bases. There are 13 residues in the CDR3. V shed 6 bases and J 3 bases; nucleotides not matched to a gene: 0. Germline V gives CDR1 SGHRS, CDR2 YFSETQ.

The chain uses TRBV6-4 and TRBJ2-3; 8 bases align to TRBD2. V lost 4 bases and J lost 5; bases outside the gene matches: 5. Germline lookup yields CDR1 MRHNA and CDR2 SNTAGT. This CDR3 contains 14 residues. The DNA of the CDR3 is TGTGCCAGCAGTGGGAGCGGGGGTGGAGATACGCAGTATTTT. Protein: CASSGSGGGDTQYF.

This chain joins TRBV4-3 and TRBJ1-2; 10 nucleotides line up with TRBD1. Unmatched junction bases numbered 10, after V lost 0 bases and J lost 9 bases. The CDR3 has 16 amino acids. Germline lookup yields CDR1 LGHNA and CDR2 YSLEER. CDR3 region: CASSQDSGTGALSYTF. In DNA form, the CDR3 reads TGCGCCAGCAGCCAAGATAGTGGGACAGGGGCTTTGAGCTACACCTTC.

The gene calls are TRBV28 and TRBJ1-1; maybe TRBD1 (6 bases). This CDR3 is built from 12 residues. The germline gives CDR1 MDHEN, CDR2 SYDVKM. V was pared by 5 bases and J by 8 bases, with 12 bases between. DNA of the CDR3: TGTGCCAGCAGTCCGACAGGCCCCGAAGCTTTCTTT. This encodes CASSPTGPEAFF. The full variable domain, completed using reference TRBV28 and TRBJ1-1, is DVKVTQSSRYLVKRTGEKVFLECVQDMDHENMFWYRQDPGLGLRLIYFSYDVKMKEKGDIPEGYSVSREKKERFSLILESASTNQTSMYLCASSPTGPEAFFGQGTRLTVV.

This sequence joins TRBV14 and TRBJ2-1; TRBD1 agrees at 8 bases. The CDR3 is 13 amino acids. The trim removed 4 bases at V and 16 bases at J, leaving 12 bases unmatched. The germline CDR1 and CDR2 sequences are SGHDN and FVKESK. CDR3 in amino acids: CASSLSDSRGRFF. CDR3 bases: TGTGCCAGCAGCCTTTCTGATAGCAGGGGGCGCTTCTTC. Full variable domain (rest looked up from reference TRBV14 and TRBJ2-1): EAGVTQFPSHSVIEKGQTVTLRCDPISGHDNLYWYRRVMGKEIKFLLHFVKESKQDESGMPNNRFLAERTGGTYSTLKVQPAELEDSGVYFCASSLSDSRGRFFGPGTRLTVL.

The chain uses TRBV6-2 or TRBV6-3 and TRBJ1-5, with TRBD1 matching 9 bases. The J segment lost 1 base and the V segment lost 6 bases, leaving 19 bases of the junction unmatched. Germline-derived CDR1 and CDR2 are MNHEY and SVGEGT. The length of the CDR3 is 20 residues. This chain's CDR3 is CASSEPNRGRGGRSNQPQHF. The CDR3 coding sequence is TGTGCCAGCAGCGAACCAAACAGGGGGCGAGGAGGGAGGAGCAATCAGCCCCAGCATTTT.

The genes are TRBV10-3 and TRBJ1-4, with a tentative D call TRBD1 (6 bases). V was pared by 3 bases and J by 8 bases, with 13 bases between. From germline, CDR1 is ENHRY and CDR2 SYGVKD. CDR3 length: 14 amino acids. CDR3 sequence: CAISEDRSEEKLFF. The CDR3, as DNA: TGTGCCATCAGTGAAGACAGGTCTGAAGAAAAACTGTTTTTT.

The chain employs TRBV9 and TRBJ2-7; TRBD2 is a possible D gene (5 bases). Per the germline V gene, CDR1 is SGDLS and CDR2 is YYNGEE. V was cut by 4 bases and J by 3 bases, with 14 bases left in between. This CDR3 is built from 14 residues. In DNA form, the CDR3 reads TGTGCCAGCAGCCCTACGGGAACTGTCTACGAGCAGTACTTC. Its protein is CASSPTGTVYEQYF.

V and J are TRBV7-2 and TRBJ1-3; 9 nucleotides match TRBD1. This CDR3 region has 17 residues. Germline loops: CDR1 SGHTA, CDR2 FQGNSA. J was trimmed by 2 bases and V by 3 bases; bases with no gene match: 8. The CDR3 loop reads CASSLSRNRGPGNTIYF. The CDR3 coding sequence is TGTGCCAGCAGCTTGAGTAGAAACAGGGGGCCTGGAAACACCATATATTTT.

V and J are TRBV2 and TRBJ1-1; TRBD1 agrees at 9 bases. The CDR3 consists of 15 residues. With 7 bases clipped from V and 0 bases from J, the junction kept 6 bases outside the gene matches. CDR1 SNHLY and CDR2 FYNNEI come from the germline V gene. For the CDR3, the DNA is TGTGCCAGCACCCGGGACAGGGCTGTGAACACTGAAGCTTTCTTT. Protein: CASTRDRAVNTEAFF.

This chain's CDR3 is CAISVDSSNQPQHF. CDR3 coding DNA: TGTGCCATCAGTGTGGACAGTAGCAATCAGCCCCAGCATTTT. The rearrangement uses TRBV10-3 and TRBJ1-5, with D possibly TRBD1 on 6 matching bases. V lost 4 bases, J lost 0 bases, and 7 bases lay in between. Germline assignment: CDR1 ENHRY and CDR2 SYGVKD. The CDR3 totals 14 residues.

The CDR3 loop is CASSFLDRGYGYTF. The CDR3 nucleotides are TGTGCCAGCAGCTTCCTGGACAGGGGCTATGGCTACACCTTC. The V and J genes are TRBV7-2 and TRBJ1-2; 9 bases are shared with TRBD1. The germline V gene encodes CDR1 SGHTA and CDR2 FQGNSA. V shed 3 bases, J shed 4 bases, and the junction held 3 bases outside the gene matches. The CDR3 runs 14 residues.

This chain uses TRBV7-6 with TRBJ2-1; 7 bases fit TRBD2. The germline V gene encodes CDR1 SGHVS and CDR2 FNYEAQ. This CDR3 is built from 16 residues. Trimming cost V 0 bases and J 6 bases; bases outside gene matches: 8. The CDR3 sequence is CASSLAGGEGPNEQFF. The CDR3 DNA reads as TGTGCCAGCAGCTTAGCGGGAGGGGAAGGGCCCAATGAGCAGTTCTTC.

This sequence joins TRBV6-5 and TRBJ1-1; D call uncertain. CDR3 size: 14 residues. Trimming took off 6 bases at V and 5 bases at J, with 16 bases between the two ends. Germline CDR1 reads MNHEY; CDR2 reads SVGAGI. CDR3 protein: CASRLSGRRTEAFF. The CDR3 DNA follows: TGTGCCAGCAGGCTCTCTGGCCGGCGGACTGAAGCTTTCTTT.

The CDR3 DNA sequence: TGTGCCAGCAGTACCCCTGTAGGGGCTAATGAAAAACTGTTTTTT. It translates to CASSTPVGANEKLFF. The chain is built from TRBV25-1 and TRBJ1-4; possibly TRBD1 for D (5 bases). CDR3 length: 15 amino acids. The germline V gene has CDR1 MGHDK and CDR2 SYGVNS. The V gene lost 5 bases and the J gene lost 3 bases, with 13 bases spanning the gap. The whole variable domain, filled in from reference TRBV25-1 and TRBJ1-4, reads EADIYQTPRYLVIGTGKKITLECSQTMGHDKMYWYQQDPGMELHLIHYSYGVNSTEKGDLSSESTVSRIRTEHFPLTLESARPSHTSQYLCASSTPVGANEKLFFGSGTQLSVL.

To note about this clone: This could be a read error, since a much larger clone is one nucleotide away. This sample includes further DNA sequences coding for the same CDR3. This chain connects TRBV12-5 to TRBJ1-6; possible D gene TRBD1, 6 bases. V was trimmed by 1 base and J by 4 bases, leaving 17 bases between them. The CDR3 sequence is 18 residues long. Germline assignment: CDR1 LGHNT and CDR2 FRNRAP. CDR3 region: CASGLDNPGQFYNSPLHF. DNA of the CDR3: TGTGCTAGTGGTTTGGATAATCCGGGACAATTTTATAATTCACCCCTCCACTTT.

The genes are TRBV5-4 and TRBJ1-5, with 7 positions matching TRBD1. The V segment lost 0 bases and the J segment 4 bases; nucleotides outside the gene matches: 4. In germline, CDR1 is SGHNT, CDR2 YYREEE (reference sequence). The CDR3 spans 15 residues. CDR3 coding DNA: TGTGCCAGCAGCTTGGGACAGGGACCAAATCAGCCCCAGCATTTT. Residues: CASSLGQGPNQPQHF.

V and J are TRBV7-3 and TRBJ2-2; D is uncertain. The CDR3 totals 14 residues. Germline V lookup: CDR1 SGHTA, CDR2 FQGTGA. Trimming took off 5 bases at V and 3 bases at J, with 10 bases between the two ends. This CDR3 reads CASSQDSYTGELFF. CDR3 DNA: TGTGCCAGCAGCCAAGACTCTTACACCGGGGAGCTGTTTTTT.

J is TRBJ2-2 and V is TRBV5-1; perhaps TRBD2 as D (5 bases). V was clipped by 4 bases and J by 3 bases, with 16 bases between them. From germline, CDR1 is SGHRS and CDR2 YFSETQ. The CDR3 is 16 amino acids. The CDR3 sequence: CASSPRGGSDTGELFF. In DNA form, the CDR3 reads TGCGCCAGCAGCCCGCGTGGCGGGTCGGACACCGGGGAGCTGTTTTTT.